Below, 13 T cell receptor beta chains from the same sample are listed, as sequenced in a study of response to subunit inactivated influenza vaccine. From the RT-PCR reads, TCRdb called clonotypes with MiXCR, one entry per CDR3 protein. This table holds fewer than 800,000 distinct CDR3 sequences, around 16% found once. The source was PBMCs from blood, collected about 12 days after vaccination. These receptors came from a man between 50 and 59 years old who received an inactivated influenza vaccine.

This clonotype was recorded many times. The DNA of the CDR3 is TGTGCCAGCTCACGGGATCGCGCTAGCAATCAGCCCCAGCATTTT. Protein sequence: CASSRDRASNQPQHF. The genes are TRBV18 and TRBJ1-5, with D uncertain. V lost 4 bases and J lost 0, with 10 bases in between. CDR3 length: 15 residues. Germline V gives CDR1 KGHSH, CDR2 LQKENI.

This clonotype came up a few times. The V gene is TRBV5-1, the J gene TRBJ1-1, with D hard to call. This CDR3 has 14 residues. The V end was cut by 1 base, the J end by 2 bases, with 9 bases between. Germline CDR1 reads SGHRS; CDR2 reads YFSETQ. This chain's CDR3 is CASSLLSVNTEAFF. The CDR3 DNA follows: TGCGCCAGCAGCTTGTTGTCAGTTAACACTGAAGCTTTCTTT.

There are a few counts of this clonotype. V usage is TRBV20-1 and J usage is TRBJ2-1; no clear D. Germline V gives CDR1 DFQATT, CDR2 SNEGSKA (reference sequence). V was cut by 1 base and J by 8 bases, with 9 bases left in between. The CDR3 is made up of 12 amino acids. The chain's CDR3 is CSARVLEYEQFF. In DNA form, the CDR3 reads TGCAGTGCTAGAGTATTGGAGTATGAGCAGTTCTTC.

This clonotype was observed a single time. This clone may be a read error of a much larger clone one base away. The V and J genes are TRBV11-3 and TRBJ2-1; D possibly uses TRBD1 or TRBD2 (5 bases each). This CDR3 spans 15 amino acids. From germline, CDR1 is SGHNT and CDR2 YENEEA. CDR3 in amino acids: CTSSSARGGYNEQFF. CDR3 sequence (DNA): TGTACCAGCAGCTCCGCTCGGGGCGGGTACAATGAGCAGTTCTTC.

The chain couples TRBV4-1 to TRBJ2-2; 14 bases align to TRBD2. There are 16 residues in the CDR3. Germline trimming cut 4 bases from V and 7 bases from J; bases unmatched to any gene: 5. Looked up from germline, CDR1 is MGHRA and CDR2 is YSYEKL. The CDR3 region has the DNA TGCGCCAGCAGCCGGGGACTAGCGGGAGAAAACGGGGAGCTGTTTTTT. This codes for CASSRGLAGENGELFF.

This sequence joins TRBV18 and TRBJ2-7, with 10 bases matching TRBD1. The germline gives CDR1 KGHSH, CDR2 LQKENI. The CDR3 has 15 residues. V lost 3 bases to trimming and J lost 2 bases; unmatched junction nucleotides: 4. The CDR3 protein is CASSPDRGGPYEQYF. CDR3 nucleotides: TGTGCCAGCTCACCGGACAGGGGGGGACCCTACGAGCAGTACTTC.

About this clonotype: Given a much more abundant clone one base away, this may be a read error. The rearrangement links TRBV20-1 to TRBJ2-1; 13 bases align to TRBD2. This CDR3 region has 20 residues. Per germline, CDR1 DFQATT and CDR2 SNEGSKA (reference sequence). In DNA form, the CDR3 reads TGCTGTGCTAGAGATCTGGGGACTAGCGGGACAAGCCACTCCTACAATGAGCAGTTCTTC. Protein product: CCARDLGTSGTSHSYNEQFF.

This chain joins TRBV9 and TRBJ2-3; 10 bases map to TRBD2. The length of the CDR3 is 15 residues. CDR1 is SGDLS, CDR2 YYNGEE, per germline. V lost 0 bases and J lost 8; bases outside the gene matches: 6. CDR3 residues: CASSVALAGGVTQYF. In DNA, the CDR3 is TGTGCCAGCAGCGTAGCTTTAGCGGGGGGTGTTACGCAGTATTTT.

This clonotype was seen only a few times. This rearrangement joins TRBV10-3 to TRBJ2-1; no clear D. Trimming cost V 10 bases and J 5 bases, with 12 bases left between them. The germline gives CDR1 ENHRY, CDR2 SYGVKD. The CDR3 extends over 12 amino acids. The CDR3: CATLEADNEQFF. The CDR3 DNA is TGTGCCACCCTTGAGGCGGACAATGAGCAGTTCTTC.

The sample holds many counts of this clonotype. V usage is TRBV5-6 and J usage is TRBJ1-1, with D unresolved. CDR1 is SGHDT, CDR2 YYEEEE, per germline. V lost 2 bases, J lost 0 bases, and 5 bases lay in between. The CDR3 totals 13 residues. The CDR3 bases are TGTGCCAGCAGCTTTAGAGTGAACACTGAAGCTTTCTTT. Translation gives CASSFRVNTEAFF.

A few counts support this clonotype. V usage is TRBV4-3 and J usage is TRBJ2-3; no reliable D call. The CDR3 extends over 16 amino acids. The V end lost 0 bases, the J end lost 7 bases, and 17 bases lay between the germline ends. Germline V CDR1 and CDR2: LGHNA, YSLEER. CDR3 region: CASSQESPGPMNTQYF. CDR3 in DNA: TGCGCCAGCAGCCAAGAGTCCCCGGGCCCCATGAATACGCAGTATTTT.

V is TRBV3-1 and J is TRBJ2-5; TRBD2 matches at 10 bases. CDR1 and CDR2 (germline): LGHDT, YNNKEL (reference sequence). The CDR3 has 16 residues. J gave up 2 bases and V 4 bases, and 7 bases lay outside the gene matches. In DNA form, the CDR3 reads TGTGCCAGCAGCCCTAAGGGGACTAGCGTTCAAGAGACCCAGTACTTC. Amino acid sequence: CASSPKGTSVQETQYF.

This clonotype was counted only a few times. V gene TRBV30 combines with J gene TRBJ1-1; no reliable D call. Trimming took 7 bases from V and 0 from J, leaving 12 bases between them. Looked up from germline, CDR1 is GTSNPN and CDR2 is SVGIG (reference sequence). The CDR3 is 13 amino acids. CDR3 in amino acids: CAFTAFLNTEAFF. CDR3 nucleotides: TGTGCCTTCACCGCGTTCCTGAACACTGAAGCTTTCTTT.